This T cell receptor beta chain was documented in a study of cytomegalovirus exposure and HLA in healthy donors. Background on the study: From donors who were HLA-typed, an early data release held about 85 million unique TCRs.

The PCR ran on 60 Vbeta and 13 Jbeta primers. In the authors' methods: In a later analysis, the count reached tens of millions of unique TCR beta chains, with approximately 10 million shared. Clones were sequenced by immunoSEQ multiplex PCR, and TCRdb holds only the in-frame ones, with some missing. D and trimming were read from the DNA, whereas the V and J calls and clone size are those reported in that table. Of fewer than 200,000 clones in the sample, approximately 77% are singletons; the top ten hold 1.3% to 1.5%. The study, taken as a whole, reports: Association with HLA alleles at 0.05 false discovery rate was found for approximately 18,000 TCR beta sequences in a later analysis. Later analysis demonstrated an association between a missense DCLRE1C variant and TCR beta V- and J-gene trimming.

Per germline, CDR1 MRHNA and CDR2 SNTAGT. There are 13 residues in the CDR3. The V and J ends lost 3 bases and 4 bases respectively, with 9 bases between them. Details on this clone: Its antigen is unidentified.

The clonotype was recovered from a man aged 18 to 30 in good health and CMV-seronegative. Specimen: PBMCs. This rearrangement joins TRBV6-4 to TRBJ1-1; D is possibly TRBD1 (6 bases). The chain's CDR3 is CASSEQGSTEAFF. The CDR3 DNA sequence: TGTGCCAGCAGTGAACAGGGAAGCACTGAAGCTTTCTTT.